One and the same sample provided the 26 T cell receptor beta chains below, sequenced in a study of cytomegalovirus exposure and HLA in healthy donors (dated by TCRdb to the late 2010s). The library was generated by the immunoSEQ multiplex PCR assay. For the multiplex PCR, a mixture combining 60 forward primers for TCR Vbeta segments and 13 reverse primers for TCR Jbeta segments was used. Not all clones reach the TCRdb copy of this immuneACCESS table, which keeps in-frame sequences only. Checked studies attribute under half of the gap to unresolved V genes and leave the rest unexplained. The sample profile shows just over 150,000 clones; about 86% of them were found once. The top ten clonotypes cover approximately 2% of the sample. Sequenced material: PBMCs. All receptors derive from a woman under 30 in good health and CMV-seronegative.

The chain couples TRBV18 to TRBJ2-2, with 8 bases that match TRBD1. Trimming took 9 bases from V and 1 from J; bases not matched to a gene: 4. The CDR3 runs 14 residues. Germline V CDR1 and CDR2: KGHSH, LQKENI. Here the CDR3 reads CASSGTGNTGELFF. The DNA of the CDR3 is TGTGCCAGTTCCGGGACAGGGAACACCGGGGAGCTGTTTTTT. Looking up the rest from reference TRBV18 and TRBJ2-2 gives the full variable domain: NAGVMQNPRHLVRRRGQEARLRCSPMKGHSHVYWYRQLPEEGLKFMVYLQKENIIDESGMPKERFSAEFPKEGPSILRIQQVVRGDSAAYFCASSGTGNTGELFFGEGSRLTVL.

V is TRBV11-2 and J is TRBJ1-2; a possible D gene is TRBD1 (5 bases). Deletions cut 1 base from V and 4 bases from J, with 19 bases between. The CDR3 covers 17 residues. Germline-derived CDR1 and CDR2 are SGHAT and FQNNGV. CDR3 sequence (DNA): TGTGCCAGCAGCTTAGGGGGGACTGGACGGGCACTCTATGGCTACACCTTC. Amino acids: CASSLGGTGRALYGYTF. Looking up the rest from reference TRBV11-2 and TRBJ1-2 gives the full variable domain: EAGVAQSPRYKIIEKRQSVAFWCNPISGHATLYWYQQILGQGPKLLIQFQNNGVVDDSQLPKDRFSAERLKGVDSTLKIQPAKLEDSAVYLCASSLGGTGRALYGYTFGSGTRLTVV.

V is TRBV28 and J is TRBJ2-3, with D maybe TRBD1 (6 bases). This CDR3 region has 13 residues. Trimming cost V 8 bases and J 2 bases, with 11 bases left between them. CDR1 and CDR2 from the germline V gene are MDHEN and SYDVKM. The CDR3 sequence: CASRTVNTDTQYF. The CDR3 nucleotides read TGTGCCAGCCGGACAGTCAACACAGATACGCAGTATTTT. Variable domain in full (rest from reference TRBV28 and TRBJ2-3): DVKVTQSSRYLVKRTGEKVFLECVQDMDHENMFWYRQDPGLGLRLIYFSYDVKMKEKGDIPEGYSVSREKKERFSLILESASTNQTSMYLCASRTVNTDTQYFGPGTRLTVL.

This clone has only one observation. The rearrangement uses TRBV10-3 and TRBJ2-5; maybe TRBD1 (6 bases). Trimming left V 2 bases short and J 5 bases short, with 12 bases between. This CDR3 contains 14 residues. Germline V gene sequence: CDR1 ENHRY, CDR2 SYGVKD. The CDR3 DNA reads as TGTGCCATCAGTGAGGCCCCAGGGGAGGAGACCCAGTACTTC. Protein sequence: CAISEAPGEETQYF.

The CDR3 sequence: CASSLGQGSEKLFF. The CDR3 coding sequence is TGTGCCAGCAGTCTCGGACAGGGAAGTGAAAAACTGTTTTTT. This chain links TRBV6-6 with TRBJ1-4; 8 bases align to TRBD1. V gave up 5 bases and J gave up 7 bases; unmatched junction bases: 6. Germline V gene lookup returns CDR1 MNHNY and CDR2 SVGAGI (reference sequence). The CDR3 totals 14 residues.

This clone appeared a single time. The chain joins TRBV2 to TRBJ2-7; D is possibly TRBD2 (8 bases). Trimming took 4 bases from V and 6 from J, leaving 13 bases between them. The germline CDR1 and CDR2 sequences are SNHLY and FYNNEI. CDR3 size: 13 residues. The CDR3 DNA reads TGTGCCAGCAGTGCGACAGGGACTAGCGAGCAGTACTTC. Translating it yields CASSATGTSEQYF. Variable domain in full (rest from reference TRBV2 and TRBJ2-7): EPEVTQTPSHQVTQMGQEVILRCVPISNHLYFYWYRQILGQKVEFLVSFYNNEISEKSEIFDDQFSVERPDGSNFTLKIRSTKLEDSAMYFCASSATGTSEQYFGPGTRLTVT.

The DNA for the CDR3 is TGTGCCAGTAGTATAGAAATGCAGGGGTATGGCTACACCTTC. Amino acids: CASSIEMQGYGYTF. The chain links TRBV19 to TRBJ1-2; weak D call: TRBD1 (6 bases). Trimming removed 0 bases from V and 5 bases from J, with 10 bases in between. This CDR3 region has 14 residues. CDR1 and CDR2 (germline): LNHDA, SQIVND (reference sequence).

V gene TRBV5-1 combines with J gene TRBJ2-1; TRBD2 matches at 10 bases. With V trimmed by 4 bases and J by 6 bases, 7 bases remained unmatched. The CDR3 covers 15 residues. In germline, CDR1 is SGHRS, CDR2 YFSETQ. CDR3 amino acids: CASSPRLAGVNEQFF. In DNA form, the CDR3 reads TGCGCCAGCAGCCCCCGACTAGCGGGTGTCAATGAGCAGTTCTTC.

The chain links TRBV27 to TRBJ1-2, with 8 bases matching TRBD1. Unmatched junction bases numbered 5, after V lost 4 bases and J lost 4 bases. The CDR3 is 14 residues long. CDR1 and CDR2 from the germline V gene are MNHEY and SMNVEV (reference sequence). The CDR3 DNA sequence: TGTGCCAGCAGTTCCCAGGGGGCGAGCTATGGCTACACCTTC. Protein: CASSSQGASYGYTF.

This clone showed up just once. The chain uses TRBV28 and TRBJ1-5; tentative D call: TRBD1 (5 bases). V lost 6 bases to trimming and J lost 8 bases, with 20 bases between them. This CDR3 contains 15 residues. Germline assignment: CDR1 MDHEN and CDR2 SYDVKM. The CDR3 DNA reads as TGTGCCAGCAGGGCTGCCAGGGAAGCGGGGGAGCCCCAGCATTTT. Amino acid sequence: CASRAAREAGEPQHF.

This rearrangement joins TRBV7-6 to TRBJ2-7; TRBD1 matches at 7 bases. The CDR3 runs to 13 residues. Germline V gene lookup returns CDR1 SGHVS and CDR2 FNYEAQ. V shed 4 bases and J 3 bases; nucleotides not matched to a gene: 3. As DNA, the CDR3 is TGTGCCAGCAGCTGGGGACAGAACTACGAGCAGTACTTC. Its protein product is CASSWGQNYEQYF.

V is TRBV9 and J is TRBJ2-1, with 7 bases aligning to TRBD2. V trimming: 4 bases; J trimming: 6 bases; junction bases outside the gene matches: 13. Germline V gene lookup returns CDR1 SGDLS and CDR2 YYNGEE. The CDR3 consists of 16 residues. CDR3 in amino acids: CASSPGGASGFNEQFF. The CDR3 DNA is TGTGCCAGCAGCCCCGGTGGGGCTAGCGGTTTCAATGAGCAGTTCTTC.

The CDR3 nucleotides read TGTGCCAGCAGCGTATGGACAGGGGGAAGCAATCAGCCCCAGCATTTT. Amino acid sequence: CASSVWTGGSNQPQHF. The V gene is TRBV5-6, the J gene TRBJ1-5; 10 bases line up with TRBD1. Germline loops: CDR1 SGHDT, CDR2 YYEEEE. CDR3 size: 16 residues. V was pared by 4 bases and J by 1 base, with 5 bases of the junction left unmatched.

The chain couples TRBV7-2 to TRBJ2-3; no reliable D call. Germline-derived CDR1 and CDR2 are SGHTA and FQGNSA. CDR3 size: 13 residues. V lost 1 base to trimming and J lost 1 base, with 3 bases between them. In nucleotides, the CDR3 is TGTGCCAGCAGCTTAGAGCGCACAGATACGCAGTATTTT. It yields the protein CASSLERTDTQYF.

The J gene is TRBJ2-7, the V gene TRBV2, with TRBD1 matching over 9 bases. The germline V gene encodes CDR1 SNHLY and CDR2 FYNNEI. CDR3 length: 13 amino acids. V dropped 4 bases and J dropped 12; count of bases not matched to a gene: 10. The CDR3 DNA is TGTGCCAGCAGTGGGGGGACAGGGAATGTTCCGTACTTC. It encodes CASSGGTGNVPYF.

The rearrangement uses TRBV5-1 and TRBJ1-2; D might be TRBD1 (5 bases). The germline V and J ends were trimmed by 3 bases and 6 bases, with 21 bases remaining between them. The CDR3 has 16 amino acids. CDR1 and CDR2 (germline): SGHRS, YFSETQ. The CDR3 reads CASSSKASQGGDGYTF. The CDR3 DNA is TGCGCCAGCAGCTCAAAGGCGAGCCAGGGCGGGGATGGCTACACCTTC.

The chain carries TRBV28 and TRBJ1-1, with D tentatively TRBD1 (5 bases). CDR3 length: 15 residues. The V gene lost 2 bases and the J gene lost 0 bases, with 10 bases spanning the gap. CDR1 MDHEN and CDR2 SYDVKM come from the germline V gene. CDR3 protein: CASSLGADMNTEAFF. DNA for the CDR3: TGTGCCAGCAGTTTAGGGGCAGACATGAACACTGAAGCTTTCTTT.

The chain has TRBV28 and TRBJ2-1, with 10 bases aligning to TRBD2. The CDR3 is 16 amino acids. Germline assignment: CDR1 MDHEN and CDR2 SYDVKM. The ends lost 6 bases at V and 1 base at J; junction bases unmatched: 6. The DNA of the CDR3 is TGTGCCAGCAGGGACGAGCGGGAGGGGTCCTACAATGAGCAGTTCTTC. It encodes CASRDEREGSYNEQFF.

The chain links TRBV10-3 to TRBJ2-5; 9 bases are shared with TRBD2. With V trimmed by 5 bases and J by 1 base, 2 bases remained unmatched. Looked up from germline, CDR1 is ENHRY and CDR2 is SYGVKD. There are 14 residues in the CDR3. The CDR3 is CAISQREAQETQYF. The CDR3 region has the DNA TGTGCCATCAGTCAGCGGGAGGCCCAAGAGACCCAGTACTTC.

V and J are TRBV5-1 and TRBJ2-5; D gene ambiguous. The J call is uncertain, as TRBJ2-7 better fits the DNA end. The CDR3 sequence is 12 residues long. The germline CDR1 and CDR2 sequences are SGHRS and YFSETQ. The CDR3 DNA reads as TGCGCCAGCAGCTTAACTTCCTACGAGCAGTACTTC. Encoded protein: CASSLTSYEQYF.

The rearrangement links TRBV10-3 to TRBJ2-7; TRBD1 agrees at 7 bases. This CDR3 has 16 amino acids. CDR1 ENHRY and CDR2 SYGVKD come from the germline V gene. J lost 3 bases, V lost 4 bases, and 12 bases had no gene match. The CDR3 DNA follows: TGTGCCATCAGTGTACCCGGGACAGATATTATCTACGAGCAGTACTTC. Translating it yields CAISVPGTDIIYEQYF.

The chain employs TRBV7-2 and TRBJ2-3; no clear D. CDR1 and CDR2 from the germline V gene are SGHTA and FQGNSA. V was cut by 6 bases and J by 6 bases, with 7 bases left in between. The CDR3 runs to 11 residues. CDR3 sequence (DNA): TGTGCCAGCAGTTCTTTGGATACGCAGTATTTT. Translated: CASSSLDTQYF.

Details on this clone: An end of the junction does not agree with germline; a read error may underlie this. This rearrangement joins TRBV6-1 to TRBJ1-2; 11 bases fit TRBD1. Germline CDR1 reads MNHNS; CDR2 reads SASEGT. This CDR3 region has 15 residues. The CDR3 DNA sequence: TGTGCCAGCAGGGCCGGACAGGGGGCTCGGTATGGCTACCCCTTC. This gives the protein CASRAGQGARYGYPF.

CDR3: CASRVGQPAKNIQYF. The DNA for the CDR3 is TGCGCCAGCAGGGTCGGACAACCAGCCAAAAACATTCAGTACTTC. The genes are TRBV10-1 and TRBJ2-4; D perhaps matches TRBD1 (5 bases). Germline CDR1 WNHNN, CDR2 SYGVQD (reference sequence). The CDR3 is 15 amino acids. The V end lost 6 bases, the J end lost 0 bases, and 12 bases lay between the germline ends.

Notes on this clone: Sequence at one end of the junction differs from germline and may be a read error. The chain employs TRBV19 and TRBJ1-1, with D possibly TRBD1 on 6 matching bases. CDR3 length: 14 residues. CDR1 LNHDA and CDR2 SQIVND come from the germline V gene (reference sequence). The CDR3 nucleotides read TGTGCCAGTACCCCATACCTCTGGGACACCGAAGCTTTCTTT. As protein: CASTPYLWDTEAFF.

In this sample, this clone turned up once. The chain is built from TRBV27 and TRBJ2-1; D is perhaps TRBD1 (5 bases). Germline loops: CDR1 MNHEY, CDR2 SMNVEV (reference sequence). The V end was cut by 4 bases, the J end by 4 bases, with 8 bases between. The CDR3 covers 13 residues. CDR3 loop: CASSSTEYNEQFF. CDR3 sequence (DNA): TGTGCCAGCAGTTCGACAGAATACAATGAGCAGTTCTTC.